The clone carrying this T cell receptor beta chain came up a few times. This CDR3 has 12 residues. The V gene's germline CDR1 is MNHEY and CDR2 SVGEGT. V lost 8 bases and J 7 bases, leaving 14 bases between the germline ends. This specimen belongs to a study of blood T cells in healthy people across ages. With a J-beta primer mix and a sample-barcoded 5' primer, a second PCR ran 7 to 11 cycles. A template-switch adaptor containing 12 random nucleotides labeled each cDNA molecule. TCRdb reprocessed the 5' RACE reads with MiXCR, giving one entry per CDR3 protein. The data contain approximately 580,000 distinct CDR3 sequences, under 30% of them seen just once; the ten biggest clones take up approximately 8.7%. The sample also formed part of further work on T cells of mothers and their children.

Input material: blood. The receptor comes from a boy younger than 18 in good health. This chain connects TRBV6-2 or TRBV6-3 to TRBJ2-5, with D uncertain. CDR3 amino acids: CASGTNRRTQYF. The CDR3 region has the DNA TGTGCCAGCGGCACCAACCGGCGGACCCAGTACTTC.